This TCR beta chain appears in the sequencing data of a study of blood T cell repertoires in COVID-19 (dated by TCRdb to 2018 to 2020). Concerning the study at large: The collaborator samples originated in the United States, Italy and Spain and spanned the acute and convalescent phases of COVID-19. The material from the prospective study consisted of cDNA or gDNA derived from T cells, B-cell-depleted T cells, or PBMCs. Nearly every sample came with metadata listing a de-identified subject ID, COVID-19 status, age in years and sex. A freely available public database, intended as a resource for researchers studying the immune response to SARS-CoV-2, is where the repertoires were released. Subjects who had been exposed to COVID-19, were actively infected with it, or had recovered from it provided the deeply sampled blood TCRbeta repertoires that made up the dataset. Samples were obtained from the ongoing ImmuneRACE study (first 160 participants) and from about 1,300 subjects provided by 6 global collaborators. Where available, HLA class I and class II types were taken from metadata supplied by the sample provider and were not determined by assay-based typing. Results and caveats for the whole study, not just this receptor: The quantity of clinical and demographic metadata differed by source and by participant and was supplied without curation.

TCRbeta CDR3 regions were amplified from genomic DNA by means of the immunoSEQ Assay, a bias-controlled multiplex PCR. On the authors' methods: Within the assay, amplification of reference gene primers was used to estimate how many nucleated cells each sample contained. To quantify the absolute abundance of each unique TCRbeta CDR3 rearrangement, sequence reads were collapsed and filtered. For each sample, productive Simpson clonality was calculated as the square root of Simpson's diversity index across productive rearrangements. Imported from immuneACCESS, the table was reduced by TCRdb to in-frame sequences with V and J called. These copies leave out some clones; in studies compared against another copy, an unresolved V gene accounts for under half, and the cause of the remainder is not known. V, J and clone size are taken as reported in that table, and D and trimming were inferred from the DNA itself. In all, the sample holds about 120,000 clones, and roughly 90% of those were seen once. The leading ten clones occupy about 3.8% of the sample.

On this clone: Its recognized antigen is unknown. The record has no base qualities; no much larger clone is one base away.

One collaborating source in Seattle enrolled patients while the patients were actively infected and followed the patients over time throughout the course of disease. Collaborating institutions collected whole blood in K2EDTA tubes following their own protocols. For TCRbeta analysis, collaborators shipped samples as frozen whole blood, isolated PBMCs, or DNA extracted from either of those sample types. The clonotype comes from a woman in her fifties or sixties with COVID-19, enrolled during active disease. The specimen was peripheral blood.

CDR3 protein: CASSFPGQEYDYTF. The sequenced DNA: TGTGCCAGCAGCTTCCCGGGACAGGAATACGACTACACCTTC. The receptor chain draws on TRBV5-6 and TRBJ1-2, and 8 bases in between align with TRBD1. Germline trimming: 2 bases from V, 10 bases from J; junction bases outside gene matches: 10. From cysteine to phenylalanine, the CDR3 is 14 amino acids long. Kept here is only the CDR3 DNA, which spans 42 bases and is read in frame from base 1. In the germline V gene, CDR1 corresponds to SGHDT and CDR2 to YYEEEE.